Sequencing of this TCR beta chain was carried out in a study of shared clonotypes between healthy human individuals. CD4+ cell separation produced CD45RA+ naive and CD45RA-negative memory subsets. Germline loops: CDR1 ENHRY, CDR2 SYGVKD. After removal of 4 bases from V and 4 bases from J, the junction contained 3 bases not matched to a gene. This CDR3 has 13 amino acids. Using immunoSEQ multiplex PCR, the repertoire was profiled, and TCRdb retains in-frame clones only, with some absent. Among 2 million to 2.5 million clones listed, approximately 94% were seen once. Source material: naive CD4+ T cells from PBMCs. The subset here: CD45RA+ positively selected. The chain carries TRBV10-3 and TRBJ1-2, with TRBD1 matching over 7 bases. The clonotype comes from a man aged 18-30 years in good health. Some clones in this sample may be carry-over from other donors' samples. The CDR3 loop is CAISADRFYGYTF. The DNA for the CDR3 is TGTGCCATCAGTGCGGACAGGTTCTATGGCTACACCTTC.